One sample yielded the 18 T cell receptor beta chains listed below, sequenced in a study of spatial heterogeneity in lung cancer. TCRdb reanalysed the 5' RACE reads using MiXCR and keeps one entry per CDR3 protein. The data hold 8,400 or so distinct CDR3 sequences, with roughly 5% observed a single time. As to time point: sample taken at primary tumor resection. Sequencing covered unsorted whole RNA taken from tumor, nontumor lung or frozen PBMC. This specimen consisted of PBMCs, obtained at surgery. Receptors originate from a male donor with early-stage non-small cell lung cancer.

In its sample, this clonotype ranks as medium-sized (0.01 to 0.1%). Since the library was made to target alpha chains, this beta chain is a stray read and its abundance is not meaningful. This chain connects TRBV6-2 or TRBV6-3 to TRBJ1-3; TRBD1 agrees at 7 bases. CDR1 and CDR2 (germline): MNHEY, SVGEGT. With 6 bases clipped from V and 4 bases from J, the junction kept 15 bases outside the gene matches. The CDR3 is made up of 17 amino acids. The DNA for the CDR3 is TGTGCCAGCAGCTACCTCACGACAGGGACAAGAGGAAACACCATATATTTT. Its protein is CASSYLTTGTRGNTIYF.

Many counts were recorded for this clonotype. The size of this beta chain means little, since it is a stray read in a library made for alpha chains. The rearrangement links TRBV6-2 or TRBV6-3 to TRBJ2-6, with no clear D. Between the trimmed V and J ends, which lost 4 bases and 0 bases, there was a span of 7 bases. The CDR3 length is 15 residues. CDR1 MNHEY and CDR2 SVGEGT come from the germline V gene. For the CDR3, the DNA is TGTGCCAGCAGTTTGCCCCGCTCTGGGGCCAACGTCCTGACTTTC. This gives the protein CASSLPRSGANVLTF.

This clonotype was counted many times. In a library made to pick up alpha chains, this beta chain is a stray read with a size that means little. This chain joins TRBV20-1 and TRBJ1-1, with D perhaps matching TRBD1 (6 bases). Germline V gene data show CDR1 as DFQATT and CDR2 as SNEGSKA (reference sequence). V lost 3 bases and J 5 bases, leaving 13 bases between the germline ends. This CDR3 contains 13 residues. DNA for the CDR3: TGCAGTGCTAGGAAGGGGGGCCGGACTGAAGCTTTCTTT. Protein product: CSARKGGRTEAFF.

This clonotype was recorded at least ten times. This beta chain is a stray sequence in a library constructed for alpha chains; its clone size is not meaningful. The CDR3 DNA reads TGCAGTGCTAGTAATTCGAGACAGGTTGACAATGAGCAGTTCTTC. Residues: CSASNSRQVDNEQFF. The chain links TRBV20-1 to TRBJ2-1; maybe TRBD1 (6 bases). The CDR3 totals 15 residues. The germline gives CDR1 DFQATT, CDR2 SNEGSKA (reference sequence). Trimming took off 3 bases at V and 5 bases at J, with 17 bases between the two ends.

This clonotype was counted ten times or more. Being off target in a library aimed at alpha chains, this beta chain has a size of little meaning. The gene calls are TRBV20-1 and TRBJ2-5; D gene unclear. CDR1 DFQATT and CDR2 SNEGSKA come from the germline V gene (reference sequence). The CDR3 runs to 11 residues. Trimming left V 3 bases short and J 4 bases short, with 6 bases between. The CDR3 region is CSASSVETQYF. DNA of the CDR3: TGCAGTGCTAGTTCCGTAGAGACCCAGTACTTC.

This clonotype has a count of ten or more. This beta chain is off target for a library built for alpha chains, so its abundance means little. The chain links TRBV6-1 to TRBJ1-3; tentatively, D is TRBD1 (6 bases). Trimming pared 4 bases from V and 2 bases from J, leaving 12 bases between. In germline, CDR1 is MNHNS, CDR2 SASEGT. This CDR3 has 15 residues. The DNA for the CDR3 is TGTGCCAGCAGTGCTAACAGGGCGACTGGAAACACCATATATTTT. Translating gives CASSANRATGNTIYF.

This clonotype was seen only a few times. In a library made to pick up alpha chains, this beta chain is a stray read with a size that means little. V is TRBV12-3 or TRBV12-4 and J is TRBJ1-2; 7 bases align to TRBD1. Losses at the gene ends were 6 bases for V and 3 bases for J; bases not matched to a gene: 10. The length of the CDR3 is 15 residues. The chain's CDR3 is CASRGQLRGDYGYTF. The CDR3 DNA is TGTGCCAGCAGGGGACAGTTGAGGGGAGACTATGGCTACACCTTC.

This clonotype was seen repeatedly, ten times or more. Being off target in a library aimed at alpha chains, this beta chain has a size of little meaning. The chain is built from TRBV5-1 and TRBJ2-2; D unresolved. V lost 4 bases, J lost 5 bases, and 15 bases lay in between. This CDR3 comprises 15 residues. CDR1 is SGHRS, CDR2 YFSETQ, per germline. CDR3 DNA: TGCGCCAGCAGCCCTCTCGGTAACCCAACCGGGGAGCTGTTTTTT. Translated, it gives CASSPLGNPTGELFF.

This clonotype was observed a handful of times. Because the library targeted alpha chains, this beta chain is an off-target read whose size means little. V usage is TRBV7-2 and J usage is TRBJ2-3; D gene unclear. Germline assignment: CDR1 SGHTA and CDR2 FQGNSA. The V gene lost 3 bases and the J gene lost 0 bases, with 4 bases spanning the gap. The CDR3 extends over 13 amino acids. The CDR3 loop is CASSFSSTDTQYF. CDR3 in DNA: TGTGCCAGCAGCTTCAGCAGCACAGATACGCAGTATTTT.

This clonotype is termed medium-sized (0.01 to 0.1%). With the library built for alpha chains, this beta chain is off target and its frequency is not meaningful. The J gene is TRBJ2-1, the V gene TRBV29-1; TRBD1 matches 8 bases. Unmatched junction bases numbered 9, after V lost 8 bases and J lost 6 bases. Per germline, CDR1 SQVTM and CDR2 ANQGSEA. The CDR3 runs to 13 residues. The CDR3 loop reads CSSGDRRGNEQFF. The CDR3 DNA reads as TGCAGCTCTGGGGACAGGAGAGGCAATGAGCAGTTCTTC.

This clonotype appeared many times. Within a library made for alpha chains, this beta chain is off target, and its count is uninformative. The CDR3 coding sequence is TGTGCCAGCAGCCCGCCAGTTGGGAGATTGAACACTGAAGCTTTCTTT. Protein: CASSPPVGRLNTEAFF. This rearrangement joins TRBV7-9 to TRBJ1-1; D not certain. Germline V lookup: CDR1 SEHNR, CDR2 FQNEAQ (reference sequence). The V end was cut by 5 bases, the J end by 0 bases, with 16 bases between. The CDR3 length is 16 residues.

This clonotype is judged medium-sized. This beta chain was picked up by a library intended for alpha chains and is off target, so its count carries little meaning. This sequence joins TRBV6-2 or TRBV6-3 and TRBJ2-2, with D maybe TRBD2 (6 bases). This CDR3 is built from 13 residues. Germline lookup yields CDR1 MNHEY and CDR2 SVGEGT. Between the trimmed V and J ends, which lost 7 bases and 10 bases, there was a span of 16 bases. This CDR3 is CASNLGGALELFF. The CDR3 DNA sequence: TGTGCCAGCAATTTAGGCGGGGCTTTGGAGCTGTTTTTT.

About this clonotype itself: This beta chain lies outside the target of a library built for alpha chains; its clone size means little. The gene calls are TRBV2 and TRBJ1-5; D is unresolved. This CDR3 is built from 14 residues. Looked up from germline, CDR1 is SNHLY and CDR2 is FYNNEI. V dropped 4 bases and J dropped 2 bases, with 9 bases sitting between them. CDR3 in DNA: TGTGCCAGCAGTGTATGGCAGGGCAATCAGCCCCAGCATTTT. It translates to CASSVWQGNQPQHF.

On this clonotype: Little can be read into the size of this beta chain, an off-target read in a library designed for alpha chains. J is TRBJ2-1 and V is TRBV5-5, with D uncertain. Germline values: CDR1 SGHKS, CDR2 YYEKEE (reference sequence). V was trimmed by 4 bases and J by 0 bases, leaving 11 bases between them. CDR3 size: 15 residues. The CDR3 here is CASSMDLSSYNEQFF. CDR3 DNA: TGTGCCAGCAGCATGGACCTGAGCTCCTACAATGAGCAGTTCTTC.

This clonotype has at least ten counts. Since it is a stray read in a library aimed at alpha chains, this beta chain has a size that is not meaningful. This sequence joins TRBV7-8 and TRBJ2-1, with unresolved D. From germline, CDR1 is SGHVS and CDR2 FQNEAQ. Trimming removed 1 base from V and 10 bases from J, with 23 bases in between. This CDR3 is built from 17 residues. The CDR3 sequence is CASSLVIARTPKREQFF. CDR3 DNA sequence: TGTGCCAGCAGCTTAGTTATCGCGCGGACGCCTAAAAGGGAGCAGTTCTTC.

This clonotype was seen ten or more times. The library was designed around alpha chains, so this beta chain is a stray read whose abundance carries little weight. This sequence joins TRBV2 and TRBJ1-5; D might be TRBD1 (5 bases). The germline gives CDR1 SNHLY, CDR2 FYNNEI. The CDR3 has 13 amino acids. V lost 5 bases and J 7 bases, leaving 12 bases between the germline ends. CDR3 residues: CASSFREWQPQHF. Written as DNA, the CDR3 is TGTGCCAGCAGTTTCAGGGAGTGGCAGCCCCAGCATTTT.

Of note for this clonotype: This beta chain is a stray sequence in a library constructed for alpha chains; its clone size is not meaningful. The genes are TRBV7-2 and TRBJ2-7, with a possible D match to TRBD1 (5 bases). The CDR3 loop spans 13 amino acids. The V and J ends lost 2 bases and 3 bases respectively, with 8 bases between them. Germline CDR1 SGHTA, CDR2 FQGNSA. The CDR3 reads CASSLRQYYEQYF. The CDR3 DNA sequence: TGTGCCAGCAGCTTACGACAGTACTACGAGCAGTACTTC. Combining the CDR3 with reference TRBV7-2 and TRBJ2-7 gives the whole variable domain GAGVSQSPSNKVTEKGKDVELRCDPISGHTALYWYRQSLGQGLEFLIYFQGNSAPDKSGLPSDRFSAERTGGSVSTLTIQRTQQEDSAVYLCASSLRQYYEQYFGPGTRLTVT.

At least ten counts were recorded for this clonotype. A library prepared for alpha chains yielded this beta chain as an off-target read; its size is of little meaning. This chain joins TRBV6-1 and TRBJ2-3; the match to TRBD2 covers 8 bases. The CDR3 spans 14 residues. Looked up from germline, CDR1 is MNHNS and CDR2 is SASEGT. The V and J ends lost 4 bases and 6 bases, in that order; junction bases with no gene match: 6. Written as DNA, the CDR3 is TGTGCCAGCAGTGTGGCGGGGGGCAGGGATACGCAGTATTTT. It specifies CASSVAGGRDTQYF.